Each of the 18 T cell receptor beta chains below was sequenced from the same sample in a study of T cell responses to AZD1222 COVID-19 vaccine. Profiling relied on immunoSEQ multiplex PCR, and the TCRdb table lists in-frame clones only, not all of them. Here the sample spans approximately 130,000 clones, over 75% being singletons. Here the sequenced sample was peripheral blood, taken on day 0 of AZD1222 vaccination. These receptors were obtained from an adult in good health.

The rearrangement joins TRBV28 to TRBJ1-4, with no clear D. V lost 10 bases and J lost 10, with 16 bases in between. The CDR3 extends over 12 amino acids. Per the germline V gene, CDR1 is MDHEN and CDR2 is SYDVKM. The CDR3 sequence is CATGGPGGKLFF. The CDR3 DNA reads TGTGCCACCGGCGGCCCGGGTGGAAAACTGTTTTTT. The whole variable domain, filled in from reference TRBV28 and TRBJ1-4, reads DVKVTQSSRYLVKRTGEKVFLECVQDMDHENMFWYRQDPGLGLRLIYFSYDVKMKEKGDIPEGYSVSREKKERFSLILESASTNQTSMYLCATGGPGGKLFFGSGTQLSVL.

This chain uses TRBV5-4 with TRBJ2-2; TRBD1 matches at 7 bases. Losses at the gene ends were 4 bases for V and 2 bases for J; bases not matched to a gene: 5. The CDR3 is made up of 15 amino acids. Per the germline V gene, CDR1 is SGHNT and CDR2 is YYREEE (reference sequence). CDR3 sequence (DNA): TGTGCCAGCAGCGGGGGACAGCTCAACACCGGGGAGCTGTTTTTT. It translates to CASSGGQLNTGELFF. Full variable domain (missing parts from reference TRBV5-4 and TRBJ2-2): ETGVTQSPTHLIKTRGQQVTLRCSSQSGHNTVSWYQQALGQGPQFIFQYYREEENGRGNFPPRFSGLQFPNYSSELNVNALELDDSALYLCASSGGQLNTGELFFGEGSRLTVL.

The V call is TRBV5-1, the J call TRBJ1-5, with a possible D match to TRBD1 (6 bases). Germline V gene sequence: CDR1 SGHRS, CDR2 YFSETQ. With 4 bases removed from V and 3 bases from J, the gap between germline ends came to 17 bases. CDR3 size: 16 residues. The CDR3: CASSATNRTVNQPQHF. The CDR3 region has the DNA TGCGCCAGCAGCGCGACCAATCGGACAGTCAATCAGCCCCAGCATTTT.

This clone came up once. The CDR3 DNA reads as TGTGCCAGCAGTGATGGGAGGGCACCTAATGAAAAACTGTTTTTT. Translated, it gives CASSDGRAPNEKLFF. The chain recombines TRBV2 with TRBJ1-4; D unresolved. CDR1 is SNHLY, CDR2 FYNNEI, per germline. V was cut by 3 bases and J by 3 bases, with 11 bases left in between. This CDR3 contains 15 residues. Filled out from reference TRBV2 and TRBJ1-4, the complete variable domain reads EPEVTQTPSHQVTQMGQEVILRCVPISNHLYFYWYRQILGQKVEFLVSFYNNEISEKSEIFDDQFSVERPDGSNFTLKIRSTKLEDSAMYFCASSDGRAPNEKLFFGSGTQLSVL.

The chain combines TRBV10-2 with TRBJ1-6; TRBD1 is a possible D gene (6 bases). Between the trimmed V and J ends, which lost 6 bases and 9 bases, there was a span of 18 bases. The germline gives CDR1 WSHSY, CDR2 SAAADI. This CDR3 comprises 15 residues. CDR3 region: CASSEKGGIGSPLHF. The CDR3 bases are TGCGCCAGCAGCGAGAAAGGGGGGATTGGTTCACCCCTCCACTTT.

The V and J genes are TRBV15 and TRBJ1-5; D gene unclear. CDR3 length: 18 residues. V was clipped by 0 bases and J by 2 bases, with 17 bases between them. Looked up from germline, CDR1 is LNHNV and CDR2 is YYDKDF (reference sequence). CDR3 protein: CATSRDKTGSLGNQPQHF. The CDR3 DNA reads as TGTGCCACCAGCAGAGATAAGACGGGGTCTCTGGGCAATCAGCCCCAGCATTTT.

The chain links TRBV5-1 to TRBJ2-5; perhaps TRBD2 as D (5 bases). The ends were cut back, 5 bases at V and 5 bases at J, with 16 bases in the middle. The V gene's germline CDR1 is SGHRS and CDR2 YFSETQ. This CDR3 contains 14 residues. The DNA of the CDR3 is TGCGCCAGCAGGGCCGGCGAGGGTACGGAGACCCAGTACTTC. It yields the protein CASRAGEGTETQYF.

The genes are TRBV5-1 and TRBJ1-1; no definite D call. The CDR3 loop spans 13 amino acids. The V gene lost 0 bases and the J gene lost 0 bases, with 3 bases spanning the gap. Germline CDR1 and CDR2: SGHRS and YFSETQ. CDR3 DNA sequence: TGCGCCAGCAGCTTGGAGGTGAACACTGAAGCTTTCTTT. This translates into CASSLEVNTEAFF.

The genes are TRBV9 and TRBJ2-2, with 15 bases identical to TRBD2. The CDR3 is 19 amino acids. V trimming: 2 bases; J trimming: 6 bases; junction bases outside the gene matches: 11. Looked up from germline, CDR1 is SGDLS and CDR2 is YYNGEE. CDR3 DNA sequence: TGTGCCAGCAGCGTTGGGCCGGGACTAGCGGGAGGTAGCGCCGGGGAGCTGTTTTTT. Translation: CASSVGPGLAGGSAGELFF.

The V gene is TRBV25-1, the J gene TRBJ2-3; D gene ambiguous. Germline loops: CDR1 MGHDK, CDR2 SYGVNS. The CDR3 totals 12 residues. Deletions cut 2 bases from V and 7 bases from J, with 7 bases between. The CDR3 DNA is TGTGCCAGCAGTGAACAAAGAAATACGCAGTATTTT. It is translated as CASSEQRNTQYF.

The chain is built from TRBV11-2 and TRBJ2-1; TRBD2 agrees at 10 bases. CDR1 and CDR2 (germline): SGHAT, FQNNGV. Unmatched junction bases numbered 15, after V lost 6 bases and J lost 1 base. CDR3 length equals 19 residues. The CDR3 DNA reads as TGTGCCAGCAGACCCTTCGGTCTAGCGGGAGAAGGATCCTACAATGAGCAGTTCTTC. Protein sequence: CASRPFGLAGEGSYNEQFF.

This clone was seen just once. CDR3 in amino acids: CASTDKFNYGYTF. The CDR3 nucleotides are TGCGCCAGCACCGACAAGTTTAACTATGGCTACACCTTC. The chain combines TRBV10-1 with TRBJ1-2; D is uncertain. The germline CDR1 and CDR2 sequences are WNHNN and SYGVQD (reference sequence). V was pared by 7 bases and J by 1 base, with 10 bases between. The CDR3 has 13 residues.

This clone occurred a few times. This CDR3 reads CASSIRPGTGHSTF. The CDR3 DNA is TGTGCCAGTAGTATTCGGCCCGGGACAGGGCATAGCACCTTC. This sequence joins TRBV19 and TRBJ1-2, with 9 bases matching TRBD1. Germline V lookup: CDR1 LNHDA, CDR2 SQIVND (reference sequence). The CDR3 loop spans 14 amino acids. V shed 3 bases, J shed 13 bases, and the junction held 12 bases outside the gene matches.

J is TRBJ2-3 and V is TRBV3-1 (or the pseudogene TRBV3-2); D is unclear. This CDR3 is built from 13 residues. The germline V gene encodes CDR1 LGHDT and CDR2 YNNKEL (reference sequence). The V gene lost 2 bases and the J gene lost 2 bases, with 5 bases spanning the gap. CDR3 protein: CASSQQNTDTQYF. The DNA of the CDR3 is TGTGCCAGCAGCCAACAGAACACAGATACGCAGTATTTT.

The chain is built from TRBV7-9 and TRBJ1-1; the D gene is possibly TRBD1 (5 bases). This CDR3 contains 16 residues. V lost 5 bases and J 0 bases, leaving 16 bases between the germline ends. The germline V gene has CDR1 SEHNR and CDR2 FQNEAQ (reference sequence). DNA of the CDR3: TGTGCCAGCAGCCAAGGCGGAGGGGCCATGAACACTGAAGCTTTCTTT. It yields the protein CASSQGGGAMNTEAFF.

The CDR3 is CASSPAGQGLSYEQYF. The CDR3 DNA sequence: TGTGCCAGCAGTCCGGCCGGACAGGGACTCTCCTACGAGCAGTACTTC. The rearrangement joins TRBV7-6 to TRBJ2-7; 8 nucleotides align to TRBD1. CDR1 and CDR2 from the germline V gene are SGHVS and FNYEAQ. The trim removed 6 bases at V and 0 bases at J, leaving 10 bases unmatched. The CDR3 extends over 16 amino acids.

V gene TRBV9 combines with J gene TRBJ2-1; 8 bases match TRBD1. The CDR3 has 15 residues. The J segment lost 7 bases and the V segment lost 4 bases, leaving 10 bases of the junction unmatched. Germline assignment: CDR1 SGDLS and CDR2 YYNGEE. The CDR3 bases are TGTGCCAGCAGCCCAGAGGCAGGGGGCGGGAATGAGCAGTTCTTC. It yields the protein CASSPEAGGGNEQFF.

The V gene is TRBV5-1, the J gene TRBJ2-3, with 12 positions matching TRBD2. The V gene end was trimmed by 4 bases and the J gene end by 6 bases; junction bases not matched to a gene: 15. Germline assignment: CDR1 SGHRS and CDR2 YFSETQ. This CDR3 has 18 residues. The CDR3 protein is CASSPLPGLAGMVDTQYF. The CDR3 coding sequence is TGCGCCAGCAGCCCTCTACCCGGACTAGCGGGGATGGTGGATACGCAGTATTTT.